Listed below are T cell receptor beta chains from one sample, sequenced in a study of T cells in severe cutaneous drug reactions. Using the multiplex PCR reads, TCRdb records one entry per CDR3 protein without DNA. The repertoire table contains over 20,000 distinct CDR3 sequences. Sample: PBMCs. The receptors stem from a human donor with toxic epidermal necrolysis, a severe cutaneous drug reaction. Both conserved end residues are part of each CDR3. The order of the fields is J gene, clone size, V gene, CDR3 protein. Size values are once, few and many counts, or a class for expanded clones, and some rows have none.

J gene: TRBJ2-3
clone size: NA
V gene: TRBV29-1
CDR3 protein: CSVGGGGQSTDTQYF

J gene: TRBJ2-1
clone size: NA
V gene: TRBV12-3/TRBV12-4
CDR3 protein: CASTLPDPGLAGGTGRNEQFF

J gene: TRBJ2-2
clone size: NA
V gene: TRBV4-2
CDR3 protein: CASSLRTGTVNTGELFF

J gene: TRBJ1-5
clone size: NA
V gene: TRBV30
CDR3 protein: CAWSGQSNQPQHF

J gene: TRBJ2-7
clone size: NA
V gene: TRBV15
CDR3 protein: CATSRDSGTYEQYF

J gene: TRBJ2-2
clone size: NA
V gene: TRBV19
CDR3 protein: CASSISGLAGELFF

J gene: TRBJ1-2
clone size: NA
V gene: TRBV20-1
CDR3 protein: CSARDERRNYGYTF

J gene: TRBJ1-5
clone size: NA
V gene: TRBV19
CDR3 protein: CASSMGNRDDQPQHF

J gene: TRBJ2-2
clone size: NA
V gene: TRBV12-3/TRBV12-4
CDR3 protein: CASSLGASNTGELFF

J gene: TRBJ2-3
clone size: NA
V gene: TRBV4-1
CDR3 protein: CASSQAGGTDRSIRTDTQYF

J gene: TRBJ2-3
clone size: NA
V gene: TRBV7-2
CDR3 protein: CASSLMGGLNPDTQYF

J gene: TRBJ1-1
clone size: NA
V gene: TRBV6-5
CDR3 protein: CASSYSFTGNTEAFF

J gene: TRBJ1-5
clone size: NA
V gene: TRBV28
CDR3 protein: CASTDPYQPQHF

J gene: TRBJ1-2
clone size: NA
V gene: TRBV7-2
CDR3 protein: CASSLDSRGYTF

J gene: TRBJ1-2
clone size: NA
V gene: TRBV20-1
CDR3 protein: CSAREAAYGYTF

J gene: TRBJ1-4
clone size: NA
V gene: TRBV5-1
CDR3 protein: CASSPGVGAFNEKLFF

J gene: TRBJ2-7
clone size: NA
V gene: TRBV7-2
CDR3 protein: CASSFDRGREQYF

J gene: TRBJ2-4
clone size: NA
V gene: TRBV4-1
CDR3 protein: CASSQDKAVLAKNIQYF

J gene: TRBJ2-5
clone size: NA
V gene: TRBV20-1
CDR3 protein: CSALRQQETQYF

J gene: TRBJ2-2
clone size: NA
V gene: TRBV7-8
CDR3 protein: CASSGDRGLDTGELFF

J gene: TRBJ1-5
clone size: NA
V gene: TRBV4-3
CDR3 protein: CASSQGNQPQHF

J gene: TRBJ2-1
clone size: medium-sized
V gene: TRBV19
CDR3 protein: CASSIQTGGDEQFF